This paragraph reports one T cell receptor beta chain. In its sample, this clone was seen a few times. The antigen this receptor binds is unknown. No much larger clone exists at a distance of one base, and base qualities are not known. Participants in the prospective study were aged about 18 to 90 years, lived in some 24 United States geographic areas, and enrolled through a virtual design. To assign participants to cohorts, the prospective study relied on clinical history that participants themselves reported in a screening survey and a study questionnaire. Recovered participants in ImmuneRACE Cohort 3 were defined by two consecutive negative NP/OP PCR tests, clearance by a healthcare professional, or resolution of symptoms. Mobile phlebotomists in the prospective study collected whole blood, serum and a nasopharyngeal or oropharyngeal swab from every participant. Prospective study participants could optionally give additional blood draws and questionnaires over an approximately two-month period. Before DNA extraction, prospective study blood samples were shipped either frozen or at room temperature.

This sample stems from a study of blood T cell repertoires in COVID-19 (dated by TCRdb to the early 2020s). With regard to the full study: Collaborator samples came from the United States, Italy and Spain and covered acute and convalescent phases of COVID-19. The sample metadata nearly always contained a de-identified subject ID, COVID-19 status, age in years and sex. Samples came from the ongoing ImmuneRACE study (first 160 participants) plus 1,254 subjects from 6 global collaborators. The prospective study material was composed of cDNA or gDNA derived from T cells, B-cell-depleted T cells, or PBMCs. The dataset comprised deeply sampled blood TCRbeta repertoires from subjects exposed to, actively infected with, or recovered from COVID-19. Where available, HLA class I and class II types were taken from metadata supplied by the sample provider and were not determined by assay-based typing. The repertoires were released in a freely available public database meant as a resource for research on the immune response to SARS-CoV-2.

The full study reports these points: The amount of clinical and demographic metadata varied by source and participant and was provided uncurated.

TCRbeta CDR3 regions were amplified from genomic DNA using the immunoSEQ Assay, a bias-controlled multiplex PCR. From the authors' description of their analysis: Within the assay, amplification of reference gene primers was used to estimate how many nucleated cells each sample contained. To quantify the absolute abundance of each unique TCRbeta CDR3 rearrangement, sequence reads were collapsed and filtered. For each sample, productive Simpson clonality was calculated by taking the square root of Simpson's diversity index across productive rearrangements. Held by TCRdb, this immuneACCESS table contains in-frame sequences only and omits some clones. Under half of the omission traces to an unresolved V gene where checked; the cause of the rest is unknown. V, J and clone size were drawn from that table, and D and trimming were deduced from the DNA. This sample has some 200,000 clones in its table, and 82% of those were observed once. Of the sample, about an eighth falls within the top ten clones.

Material for sequencing was PBMCs or T cells enriched from blood (not recorded which). This clonotype was sampled from a middle-aged man who had recovered from COVID-19.

The nucleotide sequence is TGCGCCAGCAGCGTACAGGGGGCGGGCACCGGGGAGCTGTTTTTT. This encodes CASSVQGAGTGELFF. The chain joins TRBV5-1 to TRBJ2-2; TRBD1 fits 9 bases in the junction. The germline V gene encodes CDR1 SGHRS and CDR2 YFSETQ. The CDR3, from cysteine to phenylalanine, totals 15 residues. Only the CDR3 DNA stays, 45 bases, in frame from base 1. Here V drops 4 bases and J drops 4 bases, and the junction holds 5 bases not matched to any gene. When the CDR3 is completed using the reference TRBV5-1 and TRBJ2-2 genes on either side, the full variable domain is KAGVTQTPRYLIKTRGQQVTLSCSPISGHRSVSWYQQTPGQGLQFLFEYFSETQRNKGNFPGRFSGRQFSNSRSEMNVSTLELGDSALYLCASSVQGAGTGELFFGEGSRLTVL.